This record looks at one T cell receptor beta chain sequence and its context. The antigen remains unidentified. This entry comes from a study of T cell responses to AZD1222 COVID-19 vaccine. Study-level findings and limits: CD4 TCRs linked to vaccination spanned spike, dominating at 160-218 and 743-854. Samples come after the peak T cell response, not at day 14. The breadth and depth of Spike-specific TCRs increased once two AZD1222 doses had been given. There were mostly white British donors and more females than males, and clonal diversity was possibly underestimated.

This CDR3 spans 15 amino acids. Germline V gives CDR1 MNHNY, CDR2 SVGAGI (reference sequence). The V gene end was trimmed by 2 bases and the J gene end by 6 bases; junction bases not matched to a gene: 7. TCRdb's copy holds only in-frame clones and misses some; the assay was immunoSEQ multiplex PCR. The table lists around 140,000 clones. Specimen: peripheral blood. The chain joins TRBV6-6 to TRBJ2-1, with 7 bases identical to TRBD2. The sequence was obtained from an adult in good health. The CDR3 bases are TGTGCCAGCAGTTACCGTTCGGGGGAGGGCAATGAGCAGTTCTTC. Translated: CASSYRSGEGNEQFF.